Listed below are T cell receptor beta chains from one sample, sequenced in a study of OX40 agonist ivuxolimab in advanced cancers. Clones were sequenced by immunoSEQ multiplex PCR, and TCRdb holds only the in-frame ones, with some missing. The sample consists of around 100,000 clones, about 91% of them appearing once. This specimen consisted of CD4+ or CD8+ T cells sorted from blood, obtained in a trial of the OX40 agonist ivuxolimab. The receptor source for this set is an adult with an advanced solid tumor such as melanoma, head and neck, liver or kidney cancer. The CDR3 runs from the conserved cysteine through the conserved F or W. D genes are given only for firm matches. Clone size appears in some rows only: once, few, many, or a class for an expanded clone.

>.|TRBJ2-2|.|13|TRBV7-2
TGTGCCAGCAGCCCGCAGGACACCGGGGAGCTGTTTTTT
CASSPQDTGELFF
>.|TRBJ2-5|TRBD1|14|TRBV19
TGTGCCAGTAGGGGATCAGGGGGCGGAGAGACCCAGTACTTC
CASRGSGGGETQYF
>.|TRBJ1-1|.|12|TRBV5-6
TGTGCCAGCAGCCGCCCGGGGTTTGGCGCTTTCTTT
CASSRPGFGAFF
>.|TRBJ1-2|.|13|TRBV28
TGTGCCAGCAGCCAAAGGGGGGGTTATGGCTACACCTTC
CASSQRGGYGYTF
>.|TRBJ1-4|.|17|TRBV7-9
TGTGCCAGCAGCTCAAAGGTCCGGGTTCAAACTAATGAAAAACTGTTTTTT
CASSSKVRVQTNEKLFF
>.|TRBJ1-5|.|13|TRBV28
TGTGCCAGTAGCAGTCGTAGCAATCAGCCCCAGCATTTT
CASSSRSNQPQHF
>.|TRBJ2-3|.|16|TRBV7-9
TGTGCCAGCAGCTTACATATAGGCGGGATATCAGATACGCAGTATTTT
CASSLHIGGISDTQYF
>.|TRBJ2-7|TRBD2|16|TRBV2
TGTGCCAGCAGTGAAGTTAGCGGGAGGGTTGTATACGAGCAGTACTTC
CASSEVSGRVVYEQYF
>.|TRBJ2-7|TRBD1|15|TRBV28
TGTGCCAGCAGCCGGACAGGCCCAAGGGGATACGAGCAGTACTTC
CASSRTGPRGYEQYF
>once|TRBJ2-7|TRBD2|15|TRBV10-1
TGCGCCAGCCCAGCCACTACTAGCGAGACCTACGAGCAGTACTTC
CASPATTSETYEQYF
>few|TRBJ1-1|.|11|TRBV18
TGTGCCAGCTCAGGAGCGGATGAAGCTTTCTTT
CASSGADEAFF
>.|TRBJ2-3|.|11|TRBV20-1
TGCAGTGCTAGATCATGGGATACGCAGTATTTT
CSARSWDTQYF
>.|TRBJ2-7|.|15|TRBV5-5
TGTGCCAGCGCCCCCGGCGGGGATTTATCCTACGAGCAGTACTTC
CASAPGGDLSYEQYF
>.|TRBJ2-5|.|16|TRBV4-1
TGCGCCAGCAGCCAAGATCGAGCGAGGGGCGCAGAGACCCAGTACTTC
CASSQDRARGAETQYF
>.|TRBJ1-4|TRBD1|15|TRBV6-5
TGTGCCAGCAGTCCTAACAGGGGCTTTAATGAAAAACTGTTTTTT
CASSPNRGFNEKLFF
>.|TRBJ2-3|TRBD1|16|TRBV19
TGTGCCAGTAGGTCACCGGGACAGGGTTCCTCAGATACGCAGTATTTT
CASRSPGQGSSDTQYF
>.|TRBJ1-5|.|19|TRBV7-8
TGTGCCAGCAGCTTAGTAGTGCCCGGGACTACCTGGACGGATCAGCCCCAGCATTTT
CASSLVVPGTTWTDQPQHF
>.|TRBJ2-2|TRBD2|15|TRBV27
TGTGCCAGCTCCACTAGCGGGAGGATAACGGGGGAGCTGTTTTTT
CASSTSGRITGELFF
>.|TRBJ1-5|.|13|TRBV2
TGTGCCAGCAGGGCTTACGATGGTCAGCCCCAGCATTTT
CASRAYDGQPQHF
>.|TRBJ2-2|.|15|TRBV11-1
TGTGCCAGCAGCTTAACTAGCTGGTGGGACGGGGAGCTGTTTTTT
CASSLTSWWDGELFF
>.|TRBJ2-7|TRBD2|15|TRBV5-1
TGCGCCAGCAGCCTTGACGGGACTAGCGCTTTGGAGCAGTACTTC
CASSLDGTSALEQYF
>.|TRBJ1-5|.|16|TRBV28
TGTGCCAGCAGTCCTAGAGGACTGACTAGCAATCAGCCCCAGCATTTT
CASSPRGLTSNQPQHF
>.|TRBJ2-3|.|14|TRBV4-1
TGCGCCAGCAGCCCCACCGGCGTCGTAGATACGCAGTATTTT
CASSPTGVVDTQYF
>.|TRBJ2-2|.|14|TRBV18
TGTGCCAGCTCACCACCGGGTAACACCGGGGAGCTGTTTTTT
CASSPPGNTGELFF
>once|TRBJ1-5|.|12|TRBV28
TGTGCCAGCTGGGCAAGTAATCAGCCCCAGCATTTT
CASWASNQPQHF
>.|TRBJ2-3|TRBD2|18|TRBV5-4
TGTGCCAGCAGCTTACTCTCGGGGTCAGCGGGGAGCACAGATACGCAGTATTTT
CASSLLSGSAGSTDTQYF
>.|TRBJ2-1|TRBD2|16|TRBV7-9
TGTGCCAGCAGCTGGAATAGCGGGATTCGGGGCAATGAGCAGTTCTTC
CASSWNSGIRGNEQFF
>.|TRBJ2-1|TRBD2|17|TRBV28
TGTGCCAGCAGTATACTTCGGACTAGCGGGAGACACAATGAGCAGTTCTTC
CASSILRTSGRHNEQFF
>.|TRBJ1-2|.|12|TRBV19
TGTGCCAGTAGTGTCGACCGTTATGGCTACACCTTC
CASSVDRYGYTF
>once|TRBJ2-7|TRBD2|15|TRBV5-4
TGTGCCAGCAGCTTGGGACTAGCGGGACTTTACGAGCAGTACTTC
CASSLGLAGLYEQYF
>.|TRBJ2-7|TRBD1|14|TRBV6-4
TGTGCCAGCAGAAGGGACAGAGAGTCCTACGAGCAGTACTTC
CASRRDRESYEQYF
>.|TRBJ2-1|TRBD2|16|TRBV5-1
TGCGCCAGCAGCCCCCCCGGGACTAGCGGCTTGAATGAGCAGTTCTTC
CASSPPGTSGLNEQFF
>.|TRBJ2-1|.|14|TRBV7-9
TGTGCCAGCAGCTTTAGTGAGTCCTACAATGAGCAGTTCTTC
CASSFSESYNEQFF
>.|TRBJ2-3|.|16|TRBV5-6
TGTGCCAGCAGCTTGATGGGGATCTCTAGCACAGATACGCAGTATTTT
CASSLMGISSTDTQYF
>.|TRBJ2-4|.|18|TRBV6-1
TGTGCCAGCAGTGAAGCGCTTCTGTCTGGGGTGGCCAAAAACATTCAGTACTTC
CASSEALLSGVAKNIQYF
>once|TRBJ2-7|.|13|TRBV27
TGTGCCAGCAGGTCCACTCGGGAGTACGAGCAGTACTTC
CASRSTREYEQYF
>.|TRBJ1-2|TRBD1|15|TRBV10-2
TGCGCCTTATGGCGGGTGACAGGGGGTGACTATGGCTACACCTTC
CALWRVTGGDYGYTF
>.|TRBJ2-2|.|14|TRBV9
TGTGCCAGCAGCGCGACAGGAAACACCGGGGAGCTGTTTTTT
CASSATGNTGELFF
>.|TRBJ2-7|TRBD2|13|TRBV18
TGTGCCAGCTCGGTAGCGGGAAATTACGAGCAGTACTTC
CASSVAGNYEQYF
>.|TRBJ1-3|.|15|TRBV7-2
TGTGCCAGCAGCTCCCCACAGGGTCAAGGAAACACCATATATTTT
CASSSPQGQGNTIYF
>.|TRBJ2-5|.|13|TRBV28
TGTGCCAGCAGCATGGGACGGGAAGAGACCCAGTACTTC
CASSMGREETQYF
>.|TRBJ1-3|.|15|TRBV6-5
TGTGCCAGCAGCGACGACAGGAACTCTGGAAACACCATATATTTT
CASSDDRNSGNTIYF
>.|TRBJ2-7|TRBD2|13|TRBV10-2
TGCGCCAGCACGCCTAGCGGGAGCTACGAGCAGTACTTC
CASTPSGSYEQYF
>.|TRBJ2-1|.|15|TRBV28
TGTGCCAGCAGTTTCCGTCCCCCTCATGGGAATGAGCAGTTCTTC
CASSFRPPHGNEQFF
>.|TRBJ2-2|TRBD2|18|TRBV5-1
TGCGCCAGCAGCTTGGGTCTAGCGGGAGGCCCCAACACCGGGGAGCTGTTTTTT
CASSLGLAGGPNTGELFF
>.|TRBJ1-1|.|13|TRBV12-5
TGTGCTAGTGGTTTGGAAGCGGGCACTGAAGCTTTCTTT
CASGLEAGTEAFF
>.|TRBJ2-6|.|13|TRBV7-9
TGTGCCAGTCTTATCTCTGGGGCCAACGTCCTGACTTTC
CASLISGANVLTF
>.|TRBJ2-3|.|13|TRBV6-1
TGTGCCAGCATGCCACCAAACACAGATACGCAGTATTTT
CASMPPNTDTQYF
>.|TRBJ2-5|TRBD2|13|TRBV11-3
TGTGCCAGCAGCCTTAGCGGGGCAGAGACCCAGTACTTC
CASSLSGAETQYF
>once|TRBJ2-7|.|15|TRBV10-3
TGTGCCATCAGTGATTTACAGCAGAGCTCCTACGAGCAGTACTTC
CAISDLQQSSYEQYF
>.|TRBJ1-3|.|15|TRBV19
TGTGCCAGTACGCGACTTAAGAGCTCTGGAAACACCATATATTTT
CASTRLKSSGNTIYF
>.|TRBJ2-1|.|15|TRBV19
TGTGCCAGTAGTATCCAGCGGGTCTCCTACAATGAGCAGTTCTTC
CASSIQRVSYNEQFF
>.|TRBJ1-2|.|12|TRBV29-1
TGCAGCGTCGACAGCGATTTACATGGCTACACCTTC
CSVDSDLHGYTF
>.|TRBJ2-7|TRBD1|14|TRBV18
TGTGCCAGCTCACCACGACAGGGGGCCTACGAGCAGTACTTC
CASSPRQGAYEQYF
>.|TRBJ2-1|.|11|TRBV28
TGTGCCAGCAGTTTATCGAGGGAGCAGTTCTTC
CASSLSREQFF
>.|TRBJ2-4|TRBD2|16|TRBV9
TGTGCCAGCAGCTTTAGCGGGAGTATGACCAAAAACATTCAGTACTTC
CASSFSGSMTKNIQYF
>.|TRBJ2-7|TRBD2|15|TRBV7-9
TGTGCCAGCAGCCCCCCGGGACTAGCGACCTCCGAGCAGTACTTC
CASSPPGLATSEQYF
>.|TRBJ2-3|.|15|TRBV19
TGTGCCAGTAGTATCGGGAGCGCCCCAGGGGATACGCAGTATTTT
CASSIGSAPGDTQYF
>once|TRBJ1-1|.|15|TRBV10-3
TGTGCCATCAGTGAGGGGGGCCTAAGGAGAACTGAAGCTTTCTTT
CAISEGGLRRTEAFF
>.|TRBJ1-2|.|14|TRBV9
TGTGCCAGCAGCGTCGCCGAATATGGCTATGGCTACACCTTC
CASSVAEYGYGYTF